The 11 T cell receptor beta chains reported below all come from one sample, sequenced in a study of human T cells and chemical hapten exposure. Each CDR3 protein gets one entry after TCRdb re-called the RACE reads with MiXCR. The sample has a few hundred thousand distinct CDR3 sequences, over 5% seen once. Time point indicated: pre-sensitization, week 0. This sample's treatment: therapeutic diphenylcyclopropenone sensitization with weekly scalp DPC. Sequencing used whole blood, obtained in connection with sensitization to the hapten diphenylcyclopropenone (DPC). Every receptor here comes from a woman between 18 and 29 years old with alopecia areata. Some clones in this sample may be carry-over from other donors' samples.

The gene calls are TRBV4-1 and TRBJ2-2; D may be TRBD2 (6 bases). Trimming stripped 4 bases from V and 3 bases from J, with 12 bases between. In germline, CDR1 is MGHRA, CDR2 YSYEKL. This CDR3 comprises 15 residues. CDR3 residues: CASSPGGVHTGELFF. The CDR3, as DNA: TGCGCCAGCAGCCCTGGAGGGGTACACACCGGGGAGCTGTTTTTT.

The chain is built from TRBV27 and TRBJ2-7; no clear D. The length of the CDR3 is 16 residues. In germline, CDR1 is MNHEY, CDR2 SMNVEV (reference sequence). V was cut by 4 bases and J by 5 bases, with 21 bases left in between. The DNA for the CDR3 is TGTGCCAGCAGTTCCCCCCTCGACCGGGCCCGCGACGAGCAGTACTTC. This sequence encodes CASSSPLDRARDEQYF.

In its sample, this clonotype was seen a few times. The chain recombines TRBV10-3 with TRBJ2-6, with 7 positions matching TRBD2. From germline, CDR1 is ENHRY and CDR2 SYGVKD. The CDR3 has 18 residues. V shed 2 bases, J shed 0 bases, and the junction held 7 bases outside the gene matches. The CDR3 DNA reads as TGTGCCATCAGTGAGCGGGGAGGGGCCGCCTCTGGGGCCAACGTCCTGACTTTC. Amino acids: CAISERGGAASGANVLTF.

This clonotype has at least ten counts. The V gene is TRBV20-1, the J gene TRBJ2-1, with D unclear. The CDR3 is made up of 16 amino acids. V lost 6 bases and J 6 bases, leaving 24 bases between the germline ends. Germline V gives CDR1 DFQATT, CDR2 SNEGSKA (reference sequence). The CDR3 reads CSADKIGTTTFNEQFF. As DNA, the CDR3 is TGCAGTGCCGACAAGATAGGCACTACAACCTTCAATGAGCAGTTCTTC.

The V call is TRBV10-3, the J call TRBJ2-1; 11 bases agree with TRBD2. V gave up 7 bases and J gave up 6 bases; unmatched junction bases: 5. Germline CDR1 ENHRY, CDR2 SYGVKD. There are 14 residues in the CDR3. The CDR3 region is CAITTGLAANEQFF. In nucleotides, the CDR3 is TGTGCCATCACCACGGGACTAGCGGCCAATGAGCAGTTCTTC.

The rearrangement links TRBV12-3 or TRBV12-4 to TRBJ2-7; TRBD2 agrees at 7 bases. CDR3 length equals 14 residues. V gave up 5 bases and J gave up 2 bases; unmatched junction bases: 6. The CDR3 is CASSASGLTYEQYF. The CDR3 DNA reads as TGTGCCAGCAGTGCTAGCGGACTTACCTACGAGCAGTACTTC.

This clonotype came up many times. This chain links TRBV9 with TRBJ1-1, with 7 bases fitting TRBD1. The CDR3 has 17 residues. The junction had 13 bases not matched to a gene; V was cut back by 4 bases and J by 1 base. Germline-derived CDR1 and CDR2 are SGDLS and YYNGEE. This chain's CDR3 is CASSTGVSATGNTEAFF. In DNA, the CDR3 is TGTGCCAGCAGCACAGGGGTTTCCGCGACGGGGAACACTGAAGCTTTCTTT.

This clonotype was seen a handful of times. This chain joins TRBV18 and TRBJ2-4, with 8 bases aligning to TRBD1. Germline CDR1 reads KGHSH; CDR2 reads LQKENI. The junction had 12 bases not matched to a gene; V was cut back by 1 base and J by 1 base. This CDR3 region has 19 residues. CDR3 sequence reads: CASSPLVWTGSSAKNIQYF. The CDR3 nucleotides read TGTGCCAGCTCACCACTCGTCTGGACAGGGTCGTCTGCCAAAAACATTCAGTACTTC. The whole variable domain, remainder taken from reference TRBV18 and TRBJ2-4, is NAGVMQNPRHLVRRRGQEARLRCSPMKGHSHVYWYRQLPEEGLKFMVYLQKENIIDESGMPKERFSAEFPKEGPSILRIQQVVRGDSAAYFCASSPLVWTGSSAKNIQYFGAGTRLSVL.

The table lists this clonotype with a few counts. The rearrangement links TRBV27 to TRBJ2-7; the D gene is possibly TRBD1 (6 bases). CDR3 length equals 14 residues. Trimming stripped 7 bases from V and 4 bases from J, with 17 bases between. The germline CDR1 and CDR2 sequences are MNHEY and SMNVEV (reference sequence). The CDR3 spells CASKQVTGRYEQYF. The CDR3 DNA reads TGTGCCAGCAAACAAGTCACAGGGCGATACGAGCAGTACTTC.

There are a few counts of this clonotype. The rearrangement uses TRBV15 and TRBJ1-4, with D maybe TRBD1 (6 bases). The germline V and J ends were trimmed by 3 bases and 6 bases, with 14 bases remaining between them. The CDR3 contains 15 residues. Per the germline V gene, CDR1 is LNHNV and CDR2 is YYDKDF (reference sequence). CDR3 region: CATSSRWGRDEKLFF. CDR3 bases: TGTGCCACCAGCAGTAGGTGGGGGCGGGATGAAAAACTGTTTTTT.

Worth noting for this clonotype: A much larger clone is a single base away; this may be a read error. The chain is built from TRBV4-2 and TRBJ2-3; D gene unclear. The CDR3 contains 12 residues. Germline CDR1 LGHNA, CDR2 YNFKEQ. This CDR3 reads CASSKEADTQYF. CDR3 nucleotides: TGTGCCAGCAGCAAAGAGGCAGATACGCAGTATTTT.